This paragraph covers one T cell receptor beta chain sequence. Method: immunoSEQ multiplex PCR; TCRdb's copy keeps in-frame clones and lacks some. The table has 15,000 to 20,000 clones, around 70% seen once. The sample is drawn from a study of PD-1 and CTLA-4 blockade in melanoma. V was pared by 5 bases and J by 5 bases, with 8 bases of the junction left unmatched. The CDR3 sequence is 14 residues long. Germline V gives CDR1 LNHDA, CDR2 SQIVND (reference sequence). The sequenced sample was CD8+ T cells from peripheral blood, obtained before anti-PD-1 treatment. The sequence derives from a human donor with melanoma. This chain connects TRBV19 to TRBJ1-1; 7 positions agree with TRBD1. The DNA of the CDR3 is TGTGCCAGTAGTCTGACAGGGTTGGGGACTGAAGCTTTCTTT. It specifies CASSLTGLGTEAFF.